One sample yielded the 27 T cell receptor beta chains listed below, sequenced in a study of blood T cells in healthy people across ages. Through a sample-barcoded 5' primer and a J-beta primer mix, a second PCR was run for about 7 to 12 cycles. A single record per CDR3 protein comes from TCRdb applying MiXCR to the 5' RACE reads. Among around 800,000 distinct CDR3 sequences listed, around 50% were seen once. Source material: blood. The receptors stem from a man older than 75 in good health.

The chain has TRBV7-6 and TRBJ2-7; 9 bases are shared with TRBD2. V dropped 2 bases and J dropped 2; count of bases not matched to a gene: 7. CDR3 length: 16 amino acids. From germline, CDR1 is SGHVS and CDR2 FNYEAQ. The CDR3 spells CASSLSGGRAPYEQYF. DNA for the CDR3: TGTGCCAGCAGCTTATCCGGCGGGAGGGCCCCCTACGAGCAGTACTTC.

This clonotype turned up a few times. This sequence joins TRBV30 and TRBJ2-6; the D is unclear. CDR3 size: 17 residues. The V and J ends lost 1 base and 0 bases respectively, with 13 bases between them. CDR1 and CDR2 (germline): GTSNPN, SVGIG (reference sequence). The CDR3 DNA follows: TGTGCCTGGAGTGCCCGTCCTCGTGGCTCTGGGGCCAACGTCCTGACTTTC. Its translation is CAWSARPRGSGANVLTF.

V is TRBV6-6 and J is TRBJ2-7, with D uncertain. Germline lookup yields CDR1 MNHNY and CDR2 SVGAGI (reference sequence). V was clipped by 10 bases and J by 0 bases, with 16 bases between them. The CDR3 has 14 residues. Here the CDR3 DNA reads TGTGCCACCCGACCCCAACCCAGCTCCTACGAGCAGTACTTC. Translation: CATRPQPSSYEQYF.

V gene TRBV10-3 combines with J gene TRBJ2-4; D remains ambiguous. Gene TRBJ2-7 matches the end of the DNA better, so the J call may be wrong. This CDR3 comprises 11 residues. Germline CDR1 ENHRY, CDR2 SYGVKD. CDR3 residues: CAISDWAEQYF. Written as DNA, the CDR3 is TGTGCCATCAGTGACTGGGCCGAGCAGTACTTC.

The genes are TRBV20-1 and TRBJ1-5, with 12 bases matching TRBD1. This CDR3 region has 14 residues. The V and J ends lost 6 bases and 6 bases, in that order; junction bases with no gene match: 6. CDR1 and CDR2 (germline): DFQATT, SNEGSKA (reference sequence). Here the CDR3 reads CSATGTGGVQPQHF. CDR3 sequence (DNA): TGCAGTGCAACCGGGACAGGGGGCGTTCAGCCCCAGCATTTT.

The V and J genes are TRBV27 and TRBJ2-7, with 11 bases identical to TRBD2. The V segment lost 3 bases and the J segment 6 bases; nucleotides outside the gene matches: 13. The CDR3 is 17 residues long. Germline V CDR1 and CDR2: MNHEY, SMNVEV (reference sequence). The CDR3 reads CASSFRSQALAGGEQYF. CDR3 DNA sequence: TGTGCCAGCAGTTTTAGAAGTCAAGCGCTAGCGGGAGGCGAGCAGTACTTC.

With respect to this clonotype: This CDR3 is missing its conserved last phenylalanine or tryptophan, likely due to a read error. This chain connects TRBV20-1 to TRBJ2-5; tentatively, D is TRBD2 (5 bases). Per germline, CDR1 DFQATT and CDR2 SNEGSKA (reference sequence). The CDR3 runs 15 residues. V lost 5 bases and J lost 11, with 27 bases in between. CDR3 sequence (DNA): TGCAGTGCTGCCCCAGCGGTTATTGTCCACAATGAGCAGTACTCC. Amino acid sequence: CSAAPAVIVHNEQYS.

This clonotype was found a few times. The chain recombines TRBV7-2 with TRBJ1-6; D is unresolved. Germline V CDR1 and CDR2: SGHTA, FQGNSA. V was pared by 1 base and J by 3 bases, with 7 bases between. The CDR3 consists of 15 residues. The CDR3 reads CASSLEAGYNSPLHF. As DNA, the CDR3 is TGTGCCAGCAGCTTAGAAGCGGGCTATAATTCACCCCTCCACTTT.

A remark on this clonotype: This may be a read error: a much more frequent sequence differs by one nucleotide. The CDR3 DNA is TGTACCAGCTCACCGACTACAGGGTCGGAGACCCAGTACTTC. This encodes CTSSPTTGSETQYF. The chain combines TRBV18 with TRBJ2-7, with a tentative D call TRBD1 (6 bases). The J call could be wrong; TRBJ2-5 is a better fit for the DNA end. CDR1 and CDR2 from the germline V gene are KGHSH and LQKENI. The CDR3 is 14 amino acids.

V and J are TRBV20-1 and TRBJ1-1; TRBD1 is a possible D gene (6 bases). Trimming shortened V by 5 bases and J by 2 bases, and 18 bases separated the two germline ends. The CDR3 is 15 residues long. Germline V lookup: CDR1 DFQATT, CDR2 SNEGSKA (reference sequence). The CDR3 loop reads CSAGTGTGPNTEAFF. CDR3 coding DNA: TGCAGTGCTGGCACGGGAACAGGGCCAAACACTGAAGCTTTCTTT.

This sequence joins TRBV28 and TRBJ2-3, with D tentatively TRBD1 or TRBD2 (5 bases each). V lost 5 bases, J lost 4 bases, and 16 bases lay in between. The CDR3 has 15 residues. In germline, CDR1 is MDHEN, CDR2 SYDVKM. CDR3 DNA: TGTGCCAGCAGTCCCGGTGGGGGATGGGCAGATACGCAGTATTTT. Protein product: CASSPGGGWADTQYF.

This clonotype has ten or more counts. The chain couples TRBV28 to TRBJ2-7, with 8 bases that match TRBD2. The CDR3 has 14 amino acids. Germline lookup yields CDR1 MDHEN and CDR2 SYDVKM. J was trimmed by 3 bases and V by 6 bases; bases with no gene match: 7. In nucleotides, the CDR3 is TGTGCCAGCAGGTTAGCGGGACTCCACTACGAGCAGTACTTC. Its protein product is CASRLAGLHYEQYF. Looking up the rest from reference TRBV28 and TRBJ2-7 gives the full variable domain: DVKVTQSSRYLVKRTGEKVFLECVQDMDHENMFWYRQDPGLGLRLIYFSYDVKMKEKGDIPEGYSVSREKKERFSLILESASTNQTSMYLCASRLAGLHYEQYFGPGTRLTVT.

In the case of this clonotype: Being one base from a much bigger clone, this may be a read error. DNA of the CDR3: TGTGCCACCAGCAGAGACAAAGTCGGCGGGCAGTACTTC. It is translated as CATSRDKVGGQYF. The chain carries TRBV15 and TRBJ2-7; no clear D gene. Germline V gene sequence: CDR1 LNHNV, CDR2 YYDKDF (reference sequence). CDR3 length: 13 amino acids. The V gene lost 0 bases and the J gene lost 9 bases, with 12 bases spanning the gap.

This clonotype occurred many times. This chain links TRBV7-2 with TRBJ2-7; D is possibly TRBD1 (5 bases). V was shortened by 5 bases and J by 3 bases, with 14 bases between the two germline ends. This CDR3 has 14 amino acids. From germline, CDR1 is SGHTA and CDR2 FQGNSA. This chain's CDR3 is CASSPSAGLYEQYF. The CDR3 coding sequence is TGTGCCAGCAGCCCCTCGGCAGGGCTCTACGAGCAGTACTTC.

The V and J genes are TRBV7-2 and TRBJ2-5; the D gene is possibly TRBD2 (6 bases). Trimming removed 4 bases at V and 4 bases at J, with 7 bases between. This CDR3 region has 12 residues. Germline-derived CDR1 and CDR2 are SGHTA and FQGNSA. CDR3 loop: CASSSGLETQYF. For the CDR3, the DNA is TGTGCCAGCAGCTCGGGACTAGAGACCCAGTACTTC.

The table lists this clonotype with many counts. CDR3 residues: CSARATGGAYEQYF. As DNA, the CDR3 is TGCAGTGCTAGAGCGACAGGGGGAGCCTACGAGCAGTACTTC. The rearrangement links TRBV20-1 to TRBJ2-7; 9 nucleotides align to TRBD1. The CDR3 covers 14 residues. CDR1 is DFQATT and CDR2 is SNEGSKA in the germline V gene (reference sequence). V gave up 1 base and J gave up 2 bases; unmatched junction bases: 3.

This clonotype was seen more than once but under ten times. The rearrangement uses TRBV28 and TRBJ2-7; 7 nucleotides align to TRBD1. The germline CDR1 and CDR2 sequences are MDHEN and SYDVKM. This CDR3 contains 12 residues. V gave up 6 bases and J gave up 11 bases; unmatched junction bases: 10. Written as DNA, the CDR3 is TGTGCCAGCAGCCCAACCCACAGGGGAGAGTACTTC. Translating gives CASSPTHRGEYF. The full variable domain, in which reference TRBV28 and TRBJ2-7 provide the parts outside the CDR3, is DVKVTQSSRYLVKRTGEKVFLECVQDMDHENMFWYRQDPGLGLRLIYFSYDVKMKEKGDIPEGYSVSREKKERFSLILESASTNQTSMYLCASSPTHRGEYFGPGTRLTVT.

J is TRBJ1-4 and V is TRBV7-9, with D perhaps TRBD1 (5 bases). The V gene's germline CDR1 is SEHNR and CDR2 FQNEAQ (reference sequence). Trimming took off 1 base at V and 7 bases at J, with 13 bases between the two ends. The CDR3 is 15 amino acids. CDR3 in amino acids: CASSLEAGYGEKLFF. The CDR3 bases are TGTGCCAGCAGCTTAGAGGCAGGGTACGGTGAAAAACTGTTTTTT. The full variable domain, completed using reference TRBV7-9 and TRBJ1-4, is DTGVSQNPRHKITKRGQNVTFRCDPISEHNRLYWYRQTLGQGPEFLTYFQNEAQLEKSRLLSDRFSAERPKGSFSTLEIQRTEQGDSAMYLCASSLEAGYGEKLFFGSGTQLSVL.

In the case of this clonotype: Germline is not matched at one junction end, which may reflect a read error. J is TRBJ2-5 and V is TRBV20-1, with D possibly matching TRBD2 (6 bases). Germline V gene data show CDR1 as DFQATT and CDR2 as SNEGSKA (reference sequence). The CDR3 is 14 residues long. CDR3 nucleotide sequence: TGCAGTGCTAGAGATAAGGAGGGAGTCGAGACCCGGTACTTC. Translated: CSARDKEGVETRYF.

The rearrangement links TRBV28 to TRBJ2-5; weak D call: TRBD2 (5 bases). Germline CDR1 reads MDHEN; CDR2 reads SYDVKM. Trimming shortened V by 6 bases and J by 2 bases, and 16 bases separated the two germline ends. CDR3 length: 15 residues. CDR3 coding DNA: TGTGCCAGCAGATTAAGAACCCGGGATCAAGAGACCCAGTACTTC. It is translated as CASRLRTRDQETQYF.

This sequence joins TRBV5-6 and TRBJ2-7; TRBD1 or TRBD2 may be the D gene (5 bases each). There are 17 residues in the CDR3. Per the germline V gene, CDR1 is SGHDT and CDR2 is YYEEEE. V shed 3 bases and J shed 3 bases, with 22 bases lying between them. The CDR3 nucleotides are TGTGCCAGCAGCTCGGACGCACCCGGGGCTTATATCTACGAGCAGTACTTC. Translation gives CASSSDAPGAYIYEQYF.

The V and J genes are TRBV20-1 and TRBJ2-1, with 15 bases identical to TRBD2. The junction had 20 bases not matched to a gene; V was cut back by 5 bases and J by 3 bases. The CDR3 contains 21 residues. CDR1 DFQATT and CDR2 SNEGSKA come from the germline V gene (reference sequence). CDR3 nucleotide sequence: TGCAGTGCTTATGGAACCGGTTGGACTAGCGGGAGGGACGGTGTCTACAATGAGCAGTTCTTC. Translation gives CSAYGTGWTSGRDGVYNEQFF.

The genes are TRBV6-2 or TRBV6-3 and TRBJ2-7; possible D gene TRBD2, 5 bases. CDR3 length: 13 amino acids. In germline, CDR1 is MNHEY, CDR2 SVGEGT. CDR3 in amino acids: CGTRRGRSYEQYF. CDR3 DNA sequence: TGTGGAACTCGGAGAGGGCGCTCCTACGAGCAGTACTTC.

In DNA, the CDR3 is TGTGCCAGCAGTGGTCCCGGACTAGCGGGGGACCTAAGCACAGATACGCAGTATTTT. Protein product: CASSGPGLAGDLSTDTQYF. The chain employs TRBV7-8 and TRBJ2-3; 13 bases align to TRBD2. Unmatched junction bases numbered 12, after V lost 6 bases and J lost 0 bases. The CDR3 loop spans 19 amino acids. Germline CDR1 SGHVS, CDR2 FQNEAQ.

The DNA for the CDR3 is TGTGCCAGCAGTCTAGTGGGACAGGGAAGGTTTCAGTACTTC. Its translation is CASSLVGQGRFQYF. V and J are TRBV28 and TRBJ2-4; 9 bases align to TRBD1. The CDR3 totals 14 residues. Germline V gene data show CDR1 as MDHEN and CDR2 as SYDVKM. Trimming cost V 5 bases and J 11 bases; bases outside gene matches: 10.

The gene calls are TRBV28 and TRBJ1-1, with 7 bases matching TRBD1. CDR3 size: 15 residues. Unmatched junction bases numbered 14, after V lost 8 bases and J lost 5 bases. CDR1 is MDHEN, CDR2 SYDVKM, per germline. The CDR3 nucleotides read TGTGCCAGCGCGAAGCGACAGGGAGGATGGACTGAAGCTTTCTTT. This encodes CASAKRQGGWTEAFF.

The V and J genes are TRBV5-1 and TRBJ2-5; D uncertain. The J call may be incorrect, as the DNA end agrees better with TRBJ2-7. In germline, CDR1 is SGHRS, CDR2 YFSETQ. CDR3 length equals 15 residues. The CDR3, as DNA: TGCGCCAGCAGCTTGGAGTTCGGACCTCCCGACGAGCAGTACTTC. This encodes CASSLEFGPPDEQYF.